This TCR beta chain originates from a study of blood T cells in healthy people across ages. Primed by a sample-barcoded 5' primer and a J-beta primer mix, a second PCR proceeded for 7 to 11 cycles. In TCRdb, the 5' RACE reads were re-called with MiXCR into one record per CDR3 protein. The data show around 780,000 distinct CDR3 sequences, around a quarter seen once. CDR1 LGHNT and CDR2 FRNRAP come from the germline V gene. The CDR3 length is 18 residues. V shed 1 base and J 3 bases; nucleotides not matched to a gene: 12. The same sample was also used in a study of T cells of mothers and their children.

Material: blood. V usage is TRBV12-5 and J usage is TRBJ2-3; 8 bases are shared with TRBD2. This sequence was found in a boy between 10 and 17 years old in good health. The CDR3 DNA is TGTGCTAGTGGTTTGGAATCTCTTATAGCGGGGATTACAGATACGCAGTATTTT. This gives the protein CASGLESLIAGITDTQYF. The full variable domain, rest sourced from reference TRBV12-5 and TRBJ2-3, is DARVTQTPRHKVTEMGQEVTMRCQPILGHNTVFWYRQTMMQGLELLAYFRNRAPLDDSGMPKDRFSAEMPDATLATLKIQPSEPRDSAVYFCASGLESLIAGITDTQYFGPGTRLTVL.